This is a list of T cell receptor beta chains from one sample in a study of cytomegalovirus exposure and HLA in healthy donors. The method was immunoSEQ multiplex PCR; TCRdb's version includes in-frame clones alone and lacks a portion of them. The sample includes some 190,000 clones, 76% of them seen just once. The sequenced sample consisted of PBMCs. These receptors originate from a woman under 40 in good health and CMV-seropositive. The CDR3 runs from the conserved cysteine through the conserved F or W.

j_gene: TRBJ2-7
v_gene: TRBV28
CDR3aa: CASTSETGTYEQYF

j_gene: TRBJ2-3
v_gene: TRBV7-9
CDR3aa: CASSSYGLSQDTQYF

j_gene: TRBJ1-2
v_gene: TRBV7-2
CDR3aa: CASSLVSGTGGPGYTF

j_gene: TRBJ2-3
v_gene: TRBV29-1
CDR3aa: CSVEDVWQATDTQYF

j_gene: TRBJ1-2
v_gene: TRBV9
CDR3aa: CASSVATGWEGYTF

j_gene: TRBJ2-5
v_gene: TRBV28
CDR3aa: CASTAAGARETQYF

j_gene: TRBJ2-3
v_gene: TRBV27
CDR3aa: CASSLGPDTQYF

j_gene: TRBJ2-5
v_gene: TRBV29-1
CDR3aa: CSVERGLQETQYF

j_gene: TRBJ2-7
v_gene: TRBV4-1
CDR3aa: CASSQVAGSGGGEQYF

j_gene: TRBJ1-5
v_gene: TRBV10-3
CDR3aa: CAISAFSAWGGGARGMRNQPQHF

j_gene: TRBJ2-7
v_gene: TRBV19
CDR3aa: CASRPRGQLSYEQYF

j_gene: TRBJ2-7
v_gene: TRBV2
CDR3aa: CASSEQGKNLDEQYF

j_gene: TRBJ2-7
v_gene: TRBV5-6
CDR3aa: CASSWDRVSYEQYF